Listed below are T cell receptor beta chains from one sample, sequenced in a study of shared clonotypes between healthy human individuals. Sequencing was performed with immunoSEQ multiplex PCR; in TCRdb, only in-frame clones are kept and a portion is missing. The data contain about 300,000 clones, around two thirds of them singletons. The sample was memory CD4+ T cells sorted from blood. The receptors were sampled from a man younger than 40 in good health. The CDR3 runs from the conserved cysteine through the conserved F or W. The D gene is left open where the match is weak. Expanded clones get a size class; other rows say once, few or many, or leave the size out.

V gene: TRBV9
D gene: TRBD2
J gene: TRBJ2-1
clone size: -
CDR3 DNA: TGTGCCAGCAGCGTAGTACCGGGAGGGCCGAATGAGCAGTTCTTC
CDR3 protein: CASSVVPGGPNEQFF

V gene: TRBV28
D gene: -
J gene: TRBJ2-1
clone size: -
CDR3 DNA: TGTGCCAGCAGTTTACTCTCCACGTTGTCAGGGCCTGAGCAGTTCTTC
CDR3 protein: CASSLLSTLSGPEQFF

V gene: TRBV6-5
D gene: -
J gene: TRBJ1-1
clone size: -
CDR3 DNA: TGTGCCAGCAGTTACTCGCTCACCCAAGAAGCTTTCTTT
CDR3 protein: CASSYSLTQEAFF

V gene: TRBV5-1
D gene: TRBD2
J gene: TRBJ2-1
clone size: -
CDR3 DNA: TGCGCCAGCAGCTTACCCGGGACTAGCGGGACCAATGAGCAGTTCTTC
CDR3 protein: CASSLPGTSGTNEQFF

V gene: TRBV30
D gene: TRBD1
J gene: TRBJ1-1
clone size: -
CDR3 DNA: TGTGCCTACGGCGGACAGGGTCCTAACACTGAAGCTTTCTTT
CDR3 protein: CAYGGQGPNTEAFF

V gene: TRBV7-2
D gene: -
J gene: TRBJ2-1
clone size: -
CDR3 DNA: TGTGCCAGCAGCCAACAGGGTAGCTCCTACAATGAGCAGTTCTTC
CDR3 protein: CASSQQGSSYNEQFF

V gene: TRBV5-4
D gene: TRBD2
J gene: TRBJ2-7
clone size: -
CDR3 DNA: TGTGCCAGCAGCTTGAGCGGGGGTAGCTCCTACGAGCAGTACTTC
CDR3 protein: CASSLSGGSSYEQYF

V gene: TRBV2
D gene: TRBD1
J gene: TRBJ1-2
clone size: -
CDR3 DNA: TGTGCCAGCAGCGCACAGGGGAGGGGTAATGGCTACACCTTC
CDR3 protein: CASSAQGRGNGYTF

V gene: TRBV7-6
D gene: TRBD1
J gene: TRBJ2-5
clone size: -
CDR3 DNA: TGTGCCAGCAGCTTAGCCCGGCATGACAGGGGGCGAACAGCAGAGACCCAGTACTTC
CDR3 protein: CASSLARHDRGRTAETQYF

V gene: TRBV28
D gene: -
J gene: TRBJ1-1
clone size: -
CDR3 DNA: TGTGCCAGCCAGGAAAGACAGGTTTTAACTGAAGCTTTCTTT
CDR3 protein: CASQERQVLTEAFF

V gene: TRBV19
D gene: TRBD2
J gene: TRBJ2-5
clone size: -
CDR3 DNA: TGTGCCAGTAGGCCCTCCGGACTAGCGGGAGGGCCCAAAGAGACCCAGTACTTC
CDR3 protein: CASRPSGLAGGPKETQYF

V gene: TRBV7-9
D gene: -
J gene: TRBJ1-2
clone size: -
CDR3 DNA: TGTGCCAGCAGCTTGGACAGATCCTATGGCTACACCTTC
CDR3 protein: CASSLDRSYGYTF

V gene: TRBV7-7
D gene: -
J gene: TRBJ2-1
clone size: -
CDR3 DNA: TGTGCTAGCAGCACAGGGACTACCTCCAATGAGCAGTTCTTC
CDR3 protein: CASSTGTTSNEQFF

V gene: TRBV27
D gene: TRBD1
J gene: TRBJ1-1
clone size: -
CDR3 DNA: TGTGCCAGCAGGCCGGGACAGGGGATTTGGAACACTGAAGCTTTCTTT
CDR3 protein: CASRPGQGIWNTEAFF

V gene: TRBV5-1
D gene: -
J gene: TRBJ2-3
clone size: -
CDR3 DNA: TGCGCCAGCAGCTTGAGGAGGGGTTCCACAGATACGCAGTATTTT
CDR3 protein: CASSLRRGSTDTQYF

V gene: TRBV11-2
D gene: -
J gene: TRBJ1-1
clone size: -
CDR3 DNA: TGTGCCAGCAGCTTAGCCGGGGGTATCGGCGCTTTCTTT
CDR3 protein: CASSLAGGIGAFF

V gene: TRBV29-1
D gene: TRBD2
J gene: TRBJ2-5
clone size: -
CDR3 DNA: TGCAGCGTTGAAGATTTTCTAGCGGGACAAGAGACCCAGTACTTC
CDR3 protein: CSVEDFLAGQETQYF

V gene: TRBV7-3
D gene: -
J gene: TRBJ2-5
clone size: -
CDR3 DNA: TGTGCCAGCAGCTTAATGCAGGGTCAGACCCAGTACTTC
CDR3 protein: CASSLMQGQTQYF

V gene: TRBV28
D gene: -
J gene: TRBJ2-3
clone size: -
CDR3 DNA: TGTGCCAGCAGTCCACACATGGACTTACGCACAGATACGCAGTATTTT
CDR3 protein: CASSPHMDLRTDTQYF

V gene: TRBV5-1
D gene: -
J gene: TRBJ1-2
clone size: -
CDR3 DNA: TGCGCCAGCAGCTTGGGTGGCGAGGGCTATGGCTACACCTTC
CDR3 protein: CASSLGGEGYGYTF

V gene: TRBV6-5
D gene: TRBD2
J gene: TRBJ2-7
clone size: -
CDR3 DNA: TGTGCCAGCAGTTACGTGTTAGCGGGAGGCTCCTACGAGCAGTACTTC
CDR3 protein: CASSYVLAGGSYEQYF

V gene: TRBV10-3
D gene: -
J gene: TRBJ2-2
clone size: -
CDR3 DNA: TGTGCCATCAGACGACCCGCCGGGGAGCTGTTTTTT
CDR3 protein: CAIRRPAGELFF

V gene: TRBV19
D gene: -
J gene: TRBJ2-7
clone size: -
CDR3 DNA: TGTGCCAGTAGTATAGGCCCTACTAGTGGTTACGAGGAGCAGTACTTC
CDR3 protein: CASSIGPTSGYEEQYF

V gene: TRBV6-6
D gene: TRBD1
J gene: TRBJ1-2
clone size: -
CDR3 DNA: TGTGCCAGCAGCCCAGACAGGGTCTATGGCTACACCTTC
CDR3 protein: CASSPDRVYGYTF

V gene: TRBV29-1
D gene: -
J gene: TRBJ2-2
clone size: -
CDR3 DNA: TGCAGCGTTGATGGGGGGCTTGCCGGGGAGCTGTTTTTT
CDR3 protein: CSVDGGLAGELFF

V gene: TRBV4-2
D gene: TRBD2
J gene: TRBJ2-2
clone size: few
CDR3 DNA: TGTGCCAGCAGCCAAGATCGTGGGGGACTAGCGGGAGTTACCGGGGAGCTGTTTTTT
CDR3 protein: CASSQDRGGLAGVTGELFF

V gene: TRBV5-4
D gene: TRBD1
J gene: TRBJ2-3
clone size: many
CDR3 DNA: TGTGCCAGCAGCTTTGGGAACAGGGGGTGGGCAGATACGCAGTATTTT
CDR3 protein: CASSFGNRGWADTQYF